Sequencing of this T cell receptor beta chain was carried out in a study of T-cell reconstitution after alpha-beta-depleted transplantation in children. Unique molecular identifiers were used in preparing the TCRbeta library. MiXCR, run by TCRdb on the PCR reads, gives a single entry per CDR3 protein. The profile shows some 520,000 distinct CDR3 sequences, about 30% of them singletons. J was trimmed by 10 bases and V by 4 bases; bases with no gene match: 4. CDR1 SGDLS and CDR2 YYNGEE come from the germline V gene. The CDR3 has 12 residues. This clonotype showed up just a few times. The material was PBMCs from the stem cell graft donor, obtained from the stem cell graft. The TCR originated in a human donor who donated a stem cell graft to a child with aplastic anemia. The chain carries TRBV9 and TRBJ2-1; 8 nucleotides line up with TRBD1. The CDR3 nucleotides read TGTGCCAGCAGCTCACAGGGGGGAGAGCAGTTCTTC. As protein: CASSSQGGEQFF.